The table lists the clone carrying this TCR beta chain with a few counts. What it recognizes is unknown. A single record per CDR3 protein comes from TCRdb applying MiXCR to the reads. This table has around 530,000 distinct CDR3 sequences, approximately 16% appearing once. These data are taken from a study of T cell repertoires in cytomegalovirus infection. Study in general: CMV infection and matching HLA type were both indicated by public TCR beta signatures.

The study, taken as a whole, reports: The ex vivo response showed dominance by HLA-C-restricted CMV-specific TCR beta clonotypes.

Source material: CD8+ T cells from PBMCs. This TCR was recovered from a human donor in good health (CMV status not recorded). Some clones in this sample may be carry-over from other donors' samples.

CDR3 nucleotides: TGTGCCAGCAGCTCCCTTACCGATGGACAGGGAAAATACAATGAGCAGTTCTTC. This codes for CASSSLTDGQGKYNEQFF. The chain links TRBV13 to TRBJ2-1; 8 nucleotides align to TRBD1. The CDR3 has 18 amino acids. V shed 4 bases, J shed 4 bases, and the junction held 15 bases outside the gene matches. From germline, CDR1 is PRHDT and CDR2 FYEKMQ (reference sequence).